The 15 T cell receptor beta chains in this list originate from one sample, sequenced in a study of cytomegalovirus exposure and HLA in healthy donors. With 60 Vbeta and 13 Jbeta primers, the PCR was carried out. Libraries were prepared by immunoSEQ multiplex PCR; TCRdb keeps only in-frame clonotypes and omits some of them. The sample contains around 98,000 clones, more than 75% of which appear only once. Sequencing was done on a sample of PBMCs. These receptors originate from a woman aged 40-49 years in good health and CMV-seronegative.

The gene calls are TRBV2 and TRBJ2-1; 7 bases align to TRBD2. With 2 bases clipped from V and 4 bases from J, the junction kept 2 bases outside the gene matches. CDR1 and CDR2 from the germline V gene are SNHLY and FYNNEI. This CDR3 comprises 14 residues. CDR3 nucleotide sequence: TGTGCCAGCAGTGAACAGCGGGGTTACAATGAGCAGTTCTTC. Its protein product is CASSEQRGYNEQFF.

This clone appeared a few times. At one of its ends the junction is not consistent with the germline gene, which may arise from a read error. The chain links TRBV5-6 to TRBJ1-6; D gene uncertain. The CDR3 contains 16 residues. Germline V CDR1 and CDR2: SGHDT, YYEEEE. Here the CDR3 reads CASRAGGRLYNSPLNF. The CDR3 nucleotides are TGTGCCAGCAGGGCAGGAGGCAGGTTGTATAATTCACCCCTCAACTTT. The full variable domain, in which reference TRBV5-6 and TRBJ1-6 provide the parts outside the CDR3, is DAGVTQSPTHLIKTRGQQVTLRCSPKSGHDTVSWYQQALGQGPQFIFQYYEEEERQRGNFPDRFSGHQFPNYSSELNVNALLLGDSALYLCASRAGGRLYNSPLNFGNGTRLTVT.

The CDR3 protein is CASSLTIDTDTQYF. The DNA of the CDR3 is TGTGCCAGCAGCTTAACTATCGACACAGATACGCAGTATTTT. The chain uses TRBV7-2 and TRBJ2-3; D gene unclear. The CDR3 spans 14 residues. Germline CDR1 reads SGHTA; CDR2 reads FQGNSA. Deletions cut 2 bases from V and 2 bases from J, with 8 bases between. The whole variable domain, filled in from reference TRBV7-2 and TRBJ2-3, reads GAGVSQSPSNKVTEKGKDVELRCDPISGHTALYWYRQSLGQGLEFLIYFQGNSAPDKSGLPSDRFSAERTGGSVSTLTIQRTQQEDSAVYLCASSLTIDTDTQYFGPGTRLTVL.

Comments on this clone: The junction does not match germline at one end; this may be a read error. The V call is TRBV5-1, the J call TRBJ1-5; 7 nucleotides agree with TRBD1. The length of the CDR3 is 13 residues. CDR1 is SGHRS, CDR2 YFSETQ, per germline. CDR3: CASSSDRNQPQNF. The CDR3 DNA follows: TGCGCCAGCAGCTCGGACAGGAATCAGCCCCAGAATTTT.

This clone was picked up one time. J is TRBJ1-6 and V is TRBV5-4; 9 nucleotides line up with TRBD1. After removal of 2 bases from V and 5 bases from J, the junction contained 2 bases not matched to a gene. CDR3 size: 15 residues. Germline CDR1 reads SGHNT; CDR2 reads YYREEE (reference sequence). CDR3 sequence reads: CASSFNRGHNSPLHF. The CDR3 nucleotides read TGTGCCAGCAGCTTCAACAGGGGGCATAATTCACCCCTCCACTTT.

V gene TRBV6-6 combines with J gene TRBJ1-1, with no clear D. Trimming left V 0 bases short and J 2 bases short, with 7 bases between. The germline V gene has CDR1 MNHNY and CDR2 SVGAGI (reference sequence). The CDR3 sequence is 14 residues long. Here the CDR3 reads CASSYSGANTEAFF. CDR3 coding DNA: TGTGCCAGCAGTTACTCGGGAGCTAACACTGAAGCTTTCTTT.

The DNA for the CDR3 is TGTGCCAGCTCACCAGACGCTGGGGCTAGTGCTGGAAACACCATATATTTT. Its translation: CASSPDAGASAGNTIYF. The V gene is TRBV18, the J gene TRBJ1-3; D is perhaps TRBD1 (5 bases). Germline CDR1 KGHSH, CDR2 LQKENI. The CDR3 consists of 17 residues. V lost 2 bases and J 2 bases, leaving 16 bases between the germline ends.

The chain carries TRBV28 and TRBJ1-4, with unresolved D. The germline gives CDR1 MDHEN, CDR2 SYDVKM. CDR3 length: 16 residues. The germline V and J ends were trimmed by 6 bases and 8 bases, with 22 bases remaining between them. The CDR3, as DNA: TGTGCCAGCAGCCCTATAGCTCTCAGCTCTGGGGAAAAACTGTTTTTT. As protein: CASSPIALSSGEKLFF.

This clone was counted a few times. The gene calls are TRBV29-1 and TRBJ1-1, with 8 nucleotides matching TRBD1. V lost 5 bases, J lost 8 bases, and 4 bases stayed unmatched. This CDR3 comprises 11 residues. Germline-derived CDR1 and CDR2 are SQVTM and ANQGSEA. The CDR3 bases are TGCAGCGTTCGACAGGGGACGGAAGCTTTCTTT. Its protein is CSVRQGTEAFF.

This rearrangement joins TRBV7-6 to TRBJ1-3; 8 positions agree with TRBD1. This CDR3 region has 16 residues. Germline CDR1 and CDR2: SGHVS and FNYEAQ. Trimming took 5 bases from V and 0 from J; bases not matched to a gene: 6. The CDR3 loop is CASSTGGRLSGNTIYF. As DNA, the CDR3 is TGTGCCAGCAGCACAGGGGGGAGGCTCTCTGGAAACACCATATATTTT. Filled out from reference TRBV7-6 and TRBJ1-3, the complete variable domain reads GAGVSQSPRYKVTKRGQDVALRCDPISGHVSLYWYRQALGQGPEFLTYFNYEAQQDKSGLPNDRFSAERPEGSISTLTIQRTEQRDSAMYRCASSTGGRLSGNTIYFGEGSWLTVV.

The V and J genes are TRBV27 and TRBJ2-7; perhaps TRBD2 as D (6 bases). V gave up 6 bases and J gave up 8 bases, with 20 bases separating them. Germline assignment: CDR1 MNHEY and CDR2 SMNVEV (reference sequence). The CDR3 has 14 amino acids. This CDR3 reads CASSPRRLDSQQYF. Here the CDR3 DNA reads TGTGCCAGCAGCCCCCGTAGACTAGATTCGCAGCAGTACTTC.

This chain links TRBV29-1 with TRBJ2-5, with D possibly being TRBD1 (6 bases). Trimming cost V 5 bases and J 5 bases, with 12 bases left between them. Germline-derived CDR1 and CDR2 are SQVTM and ANQGSEA. This CDR3 spans 12 amino acids. CDR3 sequence reads: CSVIRGSETQYF. The CDR3 coding sequence is TGCAGCGTTATTAGGGGGTCGGAGACCCAGTACTTC.

The chain recombines TRBV28 with TRBJ1-5; 10 nucleotides align to TRBD1. The J segment lost 5 bases and the V segment lost 5 bases, leaving 3 bases of the junction unmatched. This CDR3 region has 14 residues. Germline loops: CDR1 MDHEN, CDR2 SYDVKM. For the CDR3, the DNA is TGTGCCAGCAGTAGGACAGGGGGTTATCAGCCCCAGCATTTT. It is translated as CASSRTGGYQPQHF.

The chain links TRBV2 to TRBJ1-5; the match to TRBD1 covers 7 bases. This CDR3 is 14 amino acids long. CDR1 and CDR2 (germline): SNHLY, FYNNEI. Trimming took 3 bases from V and 5 from J; bases not matched to a gene: 4. In nucleotides, the CDR3 is TGTGCCAGCAGTGATGGAGGGGGCTATCAGCCCCAGCATTTT. Its protein product is CASSDGGGYQPQHF. Full variable domain (outside the CDR3, taken from reference TRBV2 and TRBJ1-5): EPEVTQTPSHQVTQMGQEVILRCVPISNHLYFYWYRQILGQKVEFLVSFYNNEISEKSEIFDDQFSVERPDGSNFTLKIRSTKLEDSAMYFCASSDGGGYQPQHFGDGTRLSIL.

This clone was observed a few times. This sequence joins TRBV6-5 and TRBJ1-1, with TRBD1 matching over 7 bases. The CDR3 totals 14 residues. V lost 2 bases, J lost 6 bases, and 6 bases stayed unmatched. Germline lookup yields CDR1 MNHEY and CDR2 SVGAGI. This CDR3 is CASSYDREISEAFF. The CDR3 DNA is TGTGCCAGCAGTTACGACAGGGAAATCTCTGAAGCTTTCTTT.